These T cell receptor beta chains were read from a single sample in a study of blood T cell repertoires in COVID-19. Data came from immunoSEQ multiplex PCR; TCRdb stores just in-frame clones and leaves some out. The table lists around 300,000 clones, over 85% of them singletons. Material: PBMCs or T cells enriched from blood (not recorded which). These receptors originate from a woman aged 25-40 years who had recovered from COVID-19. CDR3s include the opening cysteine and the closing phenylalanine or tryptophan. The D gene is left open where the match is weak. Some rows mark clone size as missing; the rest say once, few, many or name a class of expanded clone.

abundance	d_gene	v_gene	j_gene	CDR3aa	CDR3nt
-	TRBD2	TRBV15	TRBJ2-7	CATSRPTSGRAYEQYF	TGTGCCACCAGCAGACCGACTAGCGGGAGGGCCTACGAGCAGTACTTC
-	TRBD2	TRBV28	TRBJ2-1	CASSLSGGGAYNEQFF	TGTGCCAGCAGCCTTTCGGGCGGGGGTGCCTACAATGAGCAGTTCTTC
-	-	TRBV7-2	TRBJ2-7	CASSFSGTGAYEQYF	TGTGCCAGCAGCTTCTCCGGGACGGGGGCCTACGAGCAGTACTTC
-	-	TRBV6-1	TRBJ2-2	CASSEARSKTNTGELFF	TGTGCCAGCAGTGAAGCTCGGAGCAAAACGAACACCGGGGAGCTGTTTTTT
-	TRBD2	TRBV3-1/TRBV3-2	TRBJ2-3	CASSQEPSGSTDTQYF	TGTGCCAGCAGCCAAGAACCTAGCGGGAGTACAGATACGCAGTATTTT
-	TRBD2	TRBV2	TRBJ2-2	CASSEEAGGGTGELFF	TGTGCCAGCAGTGAGGAAGCGGGAGGGGGAACCGGGGAGCTGTTTTTT
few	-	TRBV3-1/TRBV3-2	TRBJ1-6	CASSQRQSSNSPLHF	TGTGCCAGCAGCCAAAGACAGAGTTCTAATTCACCCCTCCACTTT
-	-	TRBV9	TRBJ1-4	CASSPLFGSQGFEKLFF	TGTGCCAGCAGCCCCCTCTTTGGGTCGCAGGGCTTTGAAAAACTGTTTTTT
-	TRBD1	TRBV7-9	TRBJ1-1	CASRPCGQDYTEAFF	TGTGCCAGCAGACCTTGCGGACAGGATTACACTGAAGCTTTCTTT
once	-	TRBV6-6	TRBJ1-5	CASSPNRLDQPQHF	TGTGCCAGCAGCCCTAACAGGTTAGATCAGCCCCAGCATTTT
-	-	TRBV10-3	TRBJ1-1	CAINTGLRTEAFF	TGTGCCATCAATACAGGGCTTAGGACTGAAGCTTTCTTT
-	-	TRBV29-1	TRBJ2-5	CSVEEGRGKETQYF	TGCAGCGTTGAAGAGGGTCGCGGCAAAGAGACCCAGTACTTC
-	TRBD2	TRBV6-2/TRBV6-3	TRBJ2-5	CASSDLPGLAGSGETQYF	TGTGCCAGCAGTGACCTTCCGGGACTAGCGGGGTCGGGAGAGACCCAGTACTTC
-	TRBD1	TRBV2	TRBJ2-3	CASSPTGGITDTQYF	TGTGCCAGCAGCCCGACAGGGGGGATCACAGATACGCAGTATTTT
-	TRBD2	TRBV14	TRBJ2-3	CASSILAGGTDTQYF	TGTGCCAGCAGCATACTAGCGGGAGGCACAGATACGCAGTATTTT
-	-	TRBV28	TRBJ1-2	CASNNAAGINYGYTF	TGTGCCAGCAACAACGCGGCGGGCATTAACTATGGCTACACCTTC
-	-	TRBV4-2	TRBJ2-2	CASRRILTGLSGELFF	TGTGCCAGCAGACGAATCCTGACAGGCCTTTCCGGGGAGCTGTTTTTT
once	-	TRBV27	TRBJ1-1	CASSFAPGLMNTEAFF	TGTGCCAGCAGTTTTGCCCCGGGGTTAATGAACACTGAAGCTTTCTTT
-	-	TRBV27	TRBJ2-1	CASSSPRDHEQFF	TGTGCCAGCAGTTCACCCAGGGATCATGAGCAGTTCTTC
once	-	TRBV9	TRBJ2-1	CASSPHGLSYNEQFF	TGTGCCAGCAGCCCCCACGGGTTGAGTTACAATGAGCAGTTCTTC
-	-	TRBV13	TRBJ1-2	CASSLNPSGGVKGYGYTF	TGTGCCAGCAGCCTAAATCCCTCCGGGGGGGTAAAAGGCTATGGCTACACCTTC
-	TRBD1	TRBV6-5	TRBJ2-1	CASSWDRSSYNEQFF	TGTGCCAGCAGCTGGGACAGGAGCTCCTACAATGAGCAGTTCTTC
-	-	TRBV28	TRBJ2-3	CASSHNNWRAGDTQYF	TGTGCCAGCAGCCATAATAATTGGAGGGCCGGGGATACGCAGTATTTT
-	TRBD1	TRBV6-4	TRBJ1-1	CASRPTGGQTEAFF	TGTGCCAGCAGACCCACAGGGGGTCAGACTGAAGCTTTCTTT
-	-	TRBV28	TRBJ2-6	CASSLAGAGANVLTF	TGTGCCAGCAGTTTAGCAGGGGCTGGGGCCAACGTCCTGACTTTC
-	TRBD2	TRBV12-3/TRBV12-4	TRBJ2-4	CASSFGGKNIQYF	TGTGCCAGCAGTTTCGGGGGGAAAAACATTCAGTACTTC
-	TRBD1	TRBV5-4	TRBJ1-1	CASSSPDREWMQRDTEAFF	TGTGCCAGCAGCTCGCCCGACAGGGAATGGATGCAAAGGGACACTGAAGCTTTCTTT